This TCR beta chain was documented in a study of blood T cells in healthy people across ages. Study observations and caveats: Strong correlation existed between TCR beta diversity and naive T cell percentage.

A second roughly 6 to 12 cycle PCR used barcoded and J-beta primers. Each cDNA was tagged by a template-switch adaptor containing 12 random nucleotides. Via MiXCR, TCRdb re-called the 5' RACE reads, giving one row per CDR3 protein. The sample carries about a million distinct CDR3 sequences, less than 45% recorded once. This clonotype was detected only a few times. Its target is unknown. Germline V CDR1 and CDR2: SGHKS, YYEKEE (reference sequence). Trimming left V 5 bases short and J 9 bases short, with 18 bases between. This CDR3 is built from 13 residues. This chain links TRBV5-5 with TRBJ2-7, with D perhaps assigned TRBD1 or TRBD2 (5 bases each). The sample taken for sequencing was blood. The receptor was isolated from a man between 18 and 35 years old in good health. The CDR3 loop reads CASSSRHDSGQYF. In DNA, the CDR3 is TGTGCCAGCAGTTCGAGACACGACAGCGGGCAGTACTTC.